This T cell receptor (beta chain) originates from a study of shared clonotypes between healthy human individuals. Study observations and caveats: Measured sharing among donors was expected to vary with sequencing depth. Across four donors, naive CD4 shared around 5.4%, naive CD8 around 3.5%, memory CD4 2% to 2.5%, memory CD8 over 0.3%. Blood was the sole source, and tissue repertoires probably differ.

Note on this clone: As yet, its antigen is unknown.

The CDR3 is 12 residues long. Per the germline V gene, CDR1 is SGHRS and CDR2 is YFSETQ. The germline V and J ends were trimmed by 2 bases and 8 bases, with 10 bases remaining between them. Terminally differentiated effector memory CD45RA+ cells were excluded from the naive CD8 cells, which were CD45RO-negative and positively selected for CCR7. None of the donors, who were healthy HIV-negative adults, had recently had acute infections or vaccinations. Clones were sequenced by immunoSEQ multiplex PCR, and TCRdb holds only the in-frame ones, with some missing. This table holds about 2.2 million clones, about 94% found once.

The receptor was isolated from a man aged 18 to 29 in good health. Some clones in this sample may be carry-over from other donors' samples. Sequenced material: naive CD8+ T cells from PBMCs. The rearrangement joins TRBV5-1 to TRBJ1-2; D not certain. The CDR3 bases are TGCGCCAGCAGCTTTGAAGGTGGAGGCTACACCTTC. Protein sequence: CASSFEGGGYTF.